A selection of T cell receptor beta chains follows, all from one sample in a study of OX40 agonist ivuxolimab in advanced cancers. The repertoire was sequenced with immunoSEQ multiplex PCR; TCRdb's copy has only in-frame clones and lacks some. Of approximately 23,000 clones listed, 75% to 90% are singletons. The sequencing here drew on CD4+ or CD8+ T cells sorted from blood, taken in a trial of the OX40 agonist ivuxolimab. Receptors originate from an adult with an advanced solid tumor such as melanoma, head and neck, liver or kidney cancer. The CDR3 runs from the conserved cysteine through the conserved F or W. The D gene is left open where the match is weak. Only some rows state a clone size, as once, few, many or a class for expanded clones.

CDR3: CAWSRGQGGYNEQFF
DNA: TGTGCCTGGTCCAGAGGCCAGGGGGGGTACAATGAGCAGTTCTTC
V: TRBV30
J: TRBJ2-1
size: .
D: .

CDR3: CASSSRLAGSNEQFF
DNA: TGTGCCAGCAGCTCACGACTAGCGGGAAGCAATGAGCAGTTCTTC
V: TRBV7-3
J: TRBJ2-1
size: .
D: TRBD2

CDR3: CAGRDRGGYTF
DNA: TGTGCCGGGAGGGACAGGGGTGGCTACACCTTC
V: TRBV6-1
J: TRBJ1-2
size: .
D: TRBD1

CDR3: CASSHLSLRGGVEKLFF
DNA: TGCGCCAGCAGCCACCTATCCCTCCGGGGAGGCGTTGAAAAACTGTTTTTT
V: TRBV4-1
J: TRBJ1-4
size: .
D: .

CDR3: CASTLEGVSYEQYF
DNA: TGTGCCAGCACCTTAGAGGGGGTTTCCTACGAGCAGTACTTC
V: TRBV6-1
J: TRBJ2-7
size: once
D: .

CDR3: CASSPGTGGYNEQFF
DNA: TGTGCCAGCAGCCCCGGGACAGGGGGCTACAATGAGCAGTTCTTC
V: TRBV7-3
J: TRBJ2-1
size: .
D: TRBD1

CDR3: CASSYLSGRLGEQFF
DNA: TGTGCCAGCAGTTACTTATCCGGGAGATTGGGTGAGCAGTTCTTC
V: TRBV6-5
J: TRBJ2-1
size: .
D: .

CDR3: CASSDFSGRGSSYNEQFF
DNA: TGTGCCAGCAGTGACTTTAGCGGGAGGGGTAGCTCCTACAATGAGCAGTTCTTC
V: TRBV25-1
J: TRBJ2-1
size: .
D: TRBD2

CDR3: CASAMDGPGIKLFF
DNA: TGCGCCAGCGCCATGGATGGGCCGGGTATAAAACTGTTTTTT
V: TRBV5-1
J: TRBJ1-4
size: .
D: .

CDR3: CASSQTWSSYEQYF
DNA: TGTGCCAGCTCTCAAACGTGGAGCTCCTACGAGCAGTACTTC
V: TRBV18
J: TRBJ2-7
size: .
D: .

CDR3: CASSQEWGGEFF
DNA: TGTGCCAGCAGCCAAGAATGGGGGGGCGAGTTCTTC
V: TRBV14
J: TRBJ2-1
size: .
D: .

CDR3: CASSLDSNYGYTF
DNA: TGTGCCAGCAGCTTGGACTCGAACTATGGCTACACCTTC
V: TRBV7-2
J: TRBJ1-2
size: .
D: .

CDR3: CASSLAPQRETSEQYF
DNA: TGCGCCAGCAGCTTGGCCCCCCAGCGGGAGACATCCGAGCAGTACTTC
V: TRBV5-1
J: TRBJ2-7
size: .
D: TRBD2

CDR3: CASSLGLAGGTSTDTQYF
DNA: TGTGCCAGCAGTTTAGGACTAGCGGGAGGAACTAGCACAGATACGCAGTATTTT
V: TRBV28
J: TRBJ2-3
size: .
D: TRBD2

CDR3: CASSLSSGRTDTQYF
DNA: TGCGCCAGCAGCTTAAGTAGCGGGAGGACAGATACGCAGTATTTT
V: TRBV5-1
J: TRBJ2-3
size: .
D: TRBD2

CDR3: CASSLGGTAAGEQYF
DNA: TGTGCCAGCAGCTTGGGAGGGACGGCTGCTGGAGAGCAGTACTTC
V: TRBV5-4
J: TRBJ2-7
size: .
D: .

CDR3: CASSPTSYEQYF
DNA: TGTGCCAGCAGCCCCACCTCCTACGAGCAGTACTTC
V: TRBV5-8
J: TRBJ2-7
size: .
D: .

CDR3: CASSTSFGLVSTDTQYF
DNA: TGTGCCAGCAGTACCTCATTCGGACTAGTTAGCACAGATACGCAGTATTTT
V: TRBV28
J: TRBJ2-3
size: .
D: TRBD2

CDR3: CASSRASAITDTQYF
DNA: TGTGCCAGCAGTCGTGCCAGCGCTATAACAGATACGCAGTATTTT
V: TRBV27
J: TRBJ2-3
size: once
D: .

CDR3: CASSPGQGANYGYTF
DNA: TGCGCCAGCAGCCCGGGACAGGGGGCGAACTATGGCTACACCTTC
V: TRBV5-1
J: TRBJ1-2
size: once
D: TRBD1

CDR3: CASSQGDREVYGYTF
DNA: TGTGCCAGCAGCCAAGGGGACAGGGAGGTCTATGGCTACACCTTC
V: TRBV4-2
J: TRBJ1-2
size: .
D: TRBD1

CDR3: CAISAQDLRTNEKLFF
DNA: TGTGCCATCAGTGCTCAGGACTTGAGGACTAATGAAAAACTGTTTTTT
V: TRBV10-3
J: TRBJ1-4
size: .
D: .

CDR3: CASSLMGGTGGYEQYF
DNA: TGTGCCAGCAGCTTGATGGGCGGGACAGGGGGCTACGAGCAGTACTTC
V: TRBV5-6
J: TRBJ2-7
size: once
D: TRBD1

CDR3: CACGWGQGREQYF
DNA: TGTGCCTGCGGTTGGGGACAGGGGAGGGAGCAGTACTTC
V: TRBV30
J: TRBJ2-7
size: .
D: TRBD1

CDR3: CASSFQVNTEAFF
DNA: TGTGCCAGCAGCTTTCAGGTGAACACTGAAGCTTTCTTT
V: TRBV11-3
J: TRBJ1-1
size: .
D: .

CDR3: CASSEGNYNEQFF
DNA: TGCGCCAGCAGTGAAGGGAACTACAATGAGCAGTTCTTC
V: TRBV10-1
J: TRBJ2-1
size: .
D: .

CDR3: CASSLHTGAGEQYF
DNA: TGTGCCAGCAGTTTACACACGGGAGCCGGCGAGCAGTACTTC
V: TRBV6-1
J: TRBJ2-7
size: .
D: .

CDR3: CASSDPRFAGELFF
DNA: TGTGCCAGCAGTGATCCCCGGTTCGCCGGGGAGCTGTTTTTT
V: TRBV25-1
J: TRBJ2-2
size: .
D: .

CDR3: CASSPKAGGNTDTQYF
DNA: TGTGCCAGCAGCCCGAAAGCGGGAGGAAACACAGATACGCAGTATTTT
V: TRBV5-4
J: TRBJ2-3
size: .
D: TRBD2

CDR3: CASSVGPTGTQETQYF
DNA: TGTGCCAGCAGCGTAGGCCCGACAGGTACACAAGAGACCCAGTACTTC
V: TRBV9
J: TRBJ2-5
size: .
D: .

CDR3: CASTQRGGGQETQYF
DNA: TGTGCCAGCACCCAGCGGGGGGGTGGGCAAGAGACCCAGTACTTC
V: TRBV6-1
J: TRBJ2-5
size: .
D: TRBD2

CDR3: CASRLTGMNTEAFF
DNA: TGTGCCAGCAGATTGACAGGGATGAACACTGAAGCTTTCTTT
V: TRBV7-9
J: TRBJ1-1
size: .
D: TRBD1

CDR3: CASSLVGQGAIRETQYF
DNA: TGTGCCAGCAGCTTGGTAGGACAGGGGGCCATTAGAGAGACCCAGTACTTC
V: TRBV5-4
J: TRBJ2-5
size: once
D: TRBD1

CDR3: CASSLGGRDYGYTF
DNA: TGTGCCAGCAGCTTGGGAGGTCGCGACTATGGCTACACCTTC
V: TRBV5-4
J: TRBJ1-2
size: once
D: .

CDR3: CASSLFGRSNQPQHF
DNA: TGTGCCAGCAGTTTATTTGGCAGAAGCAATCAGCCCCAGCATTTT
V: TRBV28
J: TRBJ1-5
size: .
D: .

CDR3: CASSPPLRGGRLYEQYF
DNA: TGCGCCAGCAGCCCCCCCCTGAGGGGGGGGCGGCTTTACGAGCAGTACTTC
V: TRBV4-1
J: TRBJ2-7
size: .
D: .

CDR3: CASSLVYTEDEQYF
DNA: TGTGCCAGCAGCTTGGTGTACACTGAAGACGAGCAGTACTTC
V: TRBV5-6
J: TRBJ2-7
size: few
D: .

CDR3: CASSLVGTSYGYTF
DNA: TGCGCCAGCAGCTTGGTCGGCACGAGCTATGGCTACACCTTC
V: TRBV5-1
J: TRBJ1-2
size: .
D: .

CDR3: CATTLQTGPNTEAFF
DNA: TGTGCCACTACACTCCAGACAGGCCCGAACACTGAAGCTTTCTTT
V: TRBV10-3
J: TRBJ1-1
size: .
D: .

CDR3: CASSLGTSGSGETQYF
DNA: TGTGCCAGCAGCTTGGGGACTAGCGGGAGTGGAGAGACCCAGTACTTC
V: TRBV5-4
J: TRBJ2-5
size: .
D: TRBD2

CDR3: CAGGQGYTF
DNA: TGTGCCGGAGGACAGGGCTACACCTTC
V: TRBV30
J: TRBJ1-2
size: .
D: .

CDR3: CASRLLAASTDTQYF
DNA: TGTGCCAGCAGGTTACTAGCGGCTAGCACAGATACGCAGTATTTT
V: TRBV2
J: TRBJ2-3
size: .
D: TRBD2

CDR3: CASSPNGLAGEQFF
DNA: TGTGCCAGCTCACCAAACGGACTAGCGGGAGAGCAGTTCTTC
V: TRBV18
J: TRBJ2-1
size: once
D: TRBD2

CDR3: CASSLESPRPIGNQPQHF
DNA: TGTGCCAGCAGCTTAGAAAGTCCACGGCCGATTGGCAATCAGCCCCAGCATTTT
V: TRBV11-2
J: TRBJ1-5
size: .
D: .

CDR3: CSVDTGTDLTEAFF
DNA: TGCAGCGTAGACACCGGGACAGACCTTACTGAAGCTTTCTTT
V: TRBV29-1
J: TRBJ1-1
size: .
D: TRBD1

CDR3: CASSPWTVVNTEAFF
DNA: TGTGCCAGCAGCCCATGGACAGTCGTGAACACTGAAGCTTTCTTT
V: TRBV11-2
J: TRBJ1-1
size: .
D: .

CDR3: CASSYQETQYF
DNA: TGTGCCAGCAGCTACCAAGAGACCCAGTACTTC
V: TRBV5-6
J: TRBJ2-5
size: .
D: .

CDR3: CASSLRKNIYEQYF
DNA: TGTGCCAGCAGCTTACGAAAAAATATCTACGAGCAGTACTTC
V: TRBV11-3
J: TRBJ2-7
size: .
D: .

CDR3: CASSPSGSSGANVLTF
DNA: TGCGCCAGCAGTCCTAGCGGGAGCTCTGGGGCCAACGTCCTGACTTTC
V: TRBV5-1
J: TRBJ2-6
size: .
D: TRBD2

CDR3: CASSGATANTGELFF
DNA: TGCGCCAGCAGCGGCGCGACGGCCAACACCGGGGAGCTGTTTTTT
V: TRBV5-1
J: TRBJ2-2
size: .
D: .

CDR3: CASSFDRGNQPQHF
DNA: TGTGCCAGCAGCTTCGACAGGGGCAATCAGCCCCAGCATTTT
V: TRBV7-2
J: TRBJ1-5
size: once
D: TRBD1

CDR3: CASSRGHSYEQYF
DNA: TGTGCCAGCAGCCGGGGACACTCCTACGAGCAGTACTTC
V: TRBV19
J: TRBJ2-7
size: .
D: .

CDR3: CASSPRLDYEQYF
DNA: TGCGCCAGCAGCCCAAGGCTAGACTACGAGCAGTACTTC
V: TRBV4-1
J: TRBJ2-7
size: .
D: .

CDR3: CASSQASGINNEQFF
DNA: TGTGCCAGCAGCCAGGCTAGCGGAATTAACAATGAGCAGTTCTTC
V: TRBV4-2
J: TRBJ2-1
size: .
D: TRBD2

CDR3: CASSLLAGASSTDTQYF
DNA: TGTGCCAGCAGTCTGTTAGCGGGAGCCTCTAGCACAGATACGCAGTATTTT
V: TRBV27
J: TRBJ2-3
size: .
D: TRBD2

CDR3: CASRIKTGGTYEQYF
DNA: TGTGCCAGCAGAATAAAGACAGGGGGGACCTACGAGCAGTACTTC
V: TRBV5-8
J: TRBJ2-7
size: .
D: TRBD1

CDR3: CASSRLTDTEAFF
DNA: TGTGCCAGCAGCAGGCTGACGGACACTGAAGCTTTCTTT
V: TRBV6-1
J: TRBJ1-1
size: few
D: .

CDR3: CASSPRGRNTIYF
DNA: TGTGCCAGCTCCCCGCGGGGAAGAAACACCATATATTTT
V: TRBV18
J: TRBJ1-3
size: .
D: .

CDR3: CASSRGQGREGYTF
DNA: TGTGCCAGCAGCCGGGGCCAGGGGAGGGAAGGCTACACCTTC
V: TRBV28
J: TRBJ1-2
size: .
D: .